The clone carrying this T cell receptor beta chain was picked up many times. The antigen is not known. One end of the junction is discordant with germline, which a read error may explain. The authors ran a second PCR of about 6 to 11 cycles using a sample-barcoded 5' primer and a J-beta primer mix. Unique molecular identifiers of 12 random nucleotides labeled each cDNA. Every sample returned 2.5 million or more CDR3-containing paired-end reads. TCRdb redid the calling of the 5' RACE reads with MiXCR, one entry per CDR3 protein. The sample includes some 800,000 distinct CDR3 sequences, 40% to 50% seen only once; the top ten take approximately 20%. The CDR3 consists of 14 residues. CDR1 is SGHRS and CDR2 is YFSETQ in the germline V gene. This sample stems from a study of blood T cells in healthy people across ages. Study summary: Template switching captured about one barcoded beta molecule per two T cells.

Study-wide points: Significant beta diversity loss was already apparent by age approximately 38, declining roughly linearly.

The TCR comes from a man in his 60s in good health. The V call is TRBV5-1, the J call TRBJ2-7; 8 nucleotides line up with TRBD2. The sample comprised blood. The CDR3 reads CASSLGGGNYEQYF. DNA for the CDR3: TGTGCCAGCAGCCTCGGGGGGGGAAACTACGAGCAGTACTTC.